This T cell receptor beta chain was sequenced for a study of OX40 agonist ivuxolimab in advanced cancers. This table comes from immunoSEQ multiplex PCR, and its TCRdb copy is limited to in-frame clones, with some not included. The sample lists about 72,000 clones; approximately 90% were seen once. The CDR3 covers 12 residues. Germline CDR1 reads MNHNS; CDR2 reads SASEGT. V was cut by 6 bases and J by 5 bases, with 7 bases left in between. The TCR originated in an adult with an advanced solid tumor such as melanoma, head and neck, liver or kidney cancer. Material: CD4+ or CD8+ T cells sorted from blood, obtained in a trial of the OX40 agonist ivuxolimab. The chain carries TRBV6-1 and TRBJ1-4; no reliable D call. The CDR3 spells CASRGANEKLFF. The CDR3 DNA sequence: TGTGCCAGCAGGGGCGCGAATGAAAAACTGTTTTTT.